This entry describes one T cell receptor (beta chain). Its matching antigen is unknown. TCRdb keeps only in-frame clones here, not all; method: immunoSEQ multiplex PCR. Of about 110,000 clones in the sample, nearly 90% were seen once. With V trimmed by 0 bases and J by 9 bases, 12 bases remained unmatched. Germline values: CDR1 ENHRY, CDR2 SYGVKD. There are 17 residues in the CDR3. This entry is derived from a study of Tregs in tolerant kidney transplant recipients. Study details: Mixed chimerism was transient after nonmyeloablative marrow transplants from related graft donors.

Study results and caveats: The small number of patients limits these findings pending further validation. Activated donor B cell expansion appeared to reveal the most relevant donor-specific TCRbeta repertoire.

The material was CD4+ T cells from blood, obtained before the transplant. The gene calls are TRBV10-3 and TRBJ2-3, with 10 bases identical to TRBD2. The source is a human donor who received a combined kidney and bone marrow transplant. The CDR3 reads CAISESVLAGGLGTQYF. The DNA of the CDR3 is TGTGCCATCAGTGAGTCGGTGTTAGCGGGGGGTTTAGGCACGCAGTATTTT.